This T cell receptor beta chain was sequenced in a study of T cells after yellow fever vaccination. Overall study findings and caveats: Though weaker, the secondary response peaked faster, on day 5 versus 15.

5'RACE template switching added a universal primer site and UMIs to TCR cDNA. In TCRdb, the 5' RACE reads were re-called with MiXCR into one record per CDR3 protein. Counted here are 150,000 or so distinct CDR3 sequences, under 7.5% occurring once; the ten biggest clones make up more than 2%. This clonotype was found many times. Its cognate antigen is unknown. Germline values: CDR1 SGDLS, CDR2 YYNGEE. The CDR3 has 14 residues. Between the trimmed V and J ends, which lost 5 bases and 0 bases, there was a span of 8 bases. The chain uses TRBV9 and TRBJ2-2; TRBD2 might be the D (6 bases). The TCR originated in a man between 18 and 29 years old who received the YFV17D yellow fever vaccine. Sequences were derived from CD4+ T cells sorted from PBMCs, sampled 5 days after the first yellow fever vaccination. DNA for the CDR3: TGTGCCAGCAGGGGCGGGGCGAACACCGGGGAGCTGTTTTTT. Translated, it gives CASRGGANTGELFF.